This T cell receptor (beta chain) was profiled in a study of blood T cell repertoires in COVID-19. Across the study: The origin of the acute and convalescent COVID-19 samples was the United States, Italy and Spain. T cells, B-cell-depleted T cells, or PBMCs provided the cDNA or gDNA that served as material.

The germline V gene encodes CDR1 SGDLS and CDR2 YYNGEE. Trimming removed 4 bases from V and 5 bases from J; junction bases left unmatched: 6. This CDR3 is 14 amino acids long. As handled by the study authors: Amplification with reference gene primers provided the estimates of nucleated cell counts. The repertoire was sequenced with immunoSEQ multiplex PCR; TCRdb's copy has only in-frame clones and lacks some. V and J calls plus clone size are reproduced from that table; the DNA served to infer D and trimming. The data hold some 120,000 clones, with roughly four fifths observed a single time. This chain joins TRBV9 and TRBJ1-2, with TRBD1 matching over 9 bases. The sample consisted of peripheral blood. The source is a man between 60 and 75 years old with acute or convalescent COVID-19. The CDR3 nucleotides are TGTGCCAGCAGCCTTCGGACAGGGGATTATGGCTACACCTTC. This translates into CASSLRTGDYGYTF.